These 7 T cell receptor beta chains originate from one sample sequenced in a study of T-cell reconstitution after alpha-beta-depleted transplantation in children. A library of TCRbeta sequences, prepared with unique molecular identifiers, was generated. TCRdb re-derived calls from the PCR reads in MiXCR, one entry per CDR3 protein. The sample has around 380,000 distinct CDR3 sequences, roughly 11% seen once; the top ten hold 5% to 6.5%. Sequenced here: PBMCs from the stem cell graft donor, sampled from the stem cell graft. The receptor set was obtained from a human donor who donated a stem cell graft to a child with acute myeloid leukemia.

This clonotype has just a few counts. DNA of the CDR3: TGTGCCATCAGTGAGTCGCTAGCGGGGGTTGCGAACACCGGGGAGCTGTTTTTT. Its translation: CAISESLAGVANTGELFF. The chain is built from TRBV10-3 and TRBJ2-2; 10 nucleotides align to TRBD2. The CDR3 extends over 18 amino acids. J gave up 0 bases and V 0 bases, and 4 bases lay outside the gene matches. Germline-derived CDR1 and CDR2 are ENHRY and SYGVKD.

The chain combines TRBV6-1 with TRBJ2-2, with TRBD1 as a possible D gene (6 bases). With 5 bases removed from V and 14 bases from J, the gap between germline ends came to 12 bases. Germline assignment: CDR1 MNHNS and CDR2 SASEGT. The CDR3 runs 11 residues. The CDR3 here is CASSKTGFLFF. DNA for the CDR3: TGTGCCAGCAGTAAAACAGGGTTCCTGTTTTTT.

The rearrangement joins TRBV12-3 or TRBV12-4 to TRBJ2-7; 10 nucleotides line up with TRBD2. Trimming removed 3 bases from V and 0 bases from J; junction bases left unmatched: 8. This CDR3 spans 17 amino acids. In DNA form, the CDR3 reads TGTGCCAGCAGTTTGACAACTAGCGGGATAGTCTCCTACGAGCAGTACTTC. The encoded protein is CASSLTTSGIVSYEQYF.

This clonotype was observed many times. V gene TRBV5-1 combines with J gene TRBJ2-3; a possible D gene is TRBD1 (6 bases). Germline lookup yields CDR1 SGHRS and CDR2 YFSETQ. V was pared by 0 bases and J by 4 bases, with 15 bases between. The CDR3 spans 16 residues. CDR3 sequence reads: CASSLGDRLGADTQYF. CDR3 nucleotides: TGCGCCAGCAGCTTGGGCGACAGGCTAGGGGCAGATACGCAGTATTTT.

The chain links TRBV7-2 to TRBJ1-3; weak D call: TRBD1 (5 bases). Per germline, CDR1 SGHTA and CDR2 FQGNSA. This CDR3 has 16 amino acids. The V end lost 5 bases, the J end lost 0 bases, and 14 bases lay between the germline ends. CDR3 sequence: CASSPRDGSSGNTIYF. In nucleotides, the CDR3 is TGTGCCAGCAGCCCACGGGACGGTAGCTCTGGAAACACCATATATTTT.

The J gene is TRBJ1-5, the V gene TRBV2, with 8 nucleotides matching TRBD1. This CDR3 has 14 residues. Germline assignment: CDR1 SNHLY and CDR2 FYNNEI. V dropped 7 bases and J dropped 1; count of bases not matched to a gene: 3. Here the CDR3 DNA reads TGTGCCAGCATGGGGACAGGAAGCAATCAGCCCCAGCATTTT. It specifies CASMGTGSNQPQHF.

This clonotype was counted a few times. The chain joins TRBV5-4 to TRBJ2-1; TRBD2 aligns across 12 bases. Trimming at V came to 4 bases and at J to 4 bases, leaving 9 bases not matched to a gene. Germline assignment: CDR1 SGHNT and CDR2 YYREEE (reference sequence). The CDR3 has 17 residues. The CDR3 protein is CASSVRTSGTGYNEQFF. In DNA, the CDR3 is TGTGCCAGCAGCGTACGGACTAGCGGGACGGGGTACAATGAGCAGTTCTTC.